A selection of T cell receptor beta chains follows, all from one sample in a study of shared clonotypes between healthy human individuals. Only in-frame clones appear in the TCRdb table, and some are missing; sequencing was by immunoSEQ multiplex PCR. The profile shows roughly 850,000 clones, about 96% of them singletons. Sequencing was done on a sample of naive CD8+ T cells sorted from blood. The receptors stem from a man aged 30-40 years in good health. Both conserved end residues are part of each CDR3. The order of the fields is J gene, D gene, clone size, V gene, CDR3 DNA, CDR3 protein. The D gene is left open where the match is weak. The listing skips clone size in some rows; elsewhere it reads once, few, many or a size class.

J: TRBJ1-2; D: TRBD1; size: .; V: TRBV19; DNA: TGTGCCAGTACCCACATGGGACAGGGGTACTATGGCTACACCTTC; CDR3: CASTHMGQGYYGYTF
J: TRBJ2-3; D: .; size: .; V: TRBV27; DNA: TGTGCCAGCAGTTTATATGGCCAGGCGACAGATACGCAGTATTTT; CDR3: CASSLYGQATDTQYF
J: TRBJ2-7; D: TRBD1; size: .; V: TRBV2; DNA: TGTGCCAGCAGTGACCCGGGACAGGGTGATGAGCAGTACTTC; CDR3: CASSDPGQGDEQYF
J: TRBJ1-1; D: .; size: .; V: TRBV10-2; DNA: TGCGCCAGCAGTGAGTCGAAAGTGAACACTGAAGCTTTCTTT; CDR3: CASSESKVNTEAFF
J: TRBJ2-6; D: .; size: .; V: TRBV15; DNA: TGTGCCACCAGAACCCCGGGACAAGGCTCTGGGGCCAACGTCCTGACTTTC; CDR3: CATRTPGQGSGANVLTF
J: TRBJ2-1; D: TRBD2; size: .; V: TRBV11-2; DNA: TGTGCCAGCAGCCCCGGGACTAGCGATATCTCCTACAATGAGCAGTTCTTC; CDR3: CASSPGTSDISYNEQFF
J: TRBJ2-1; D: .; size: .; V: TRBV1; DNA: TGCACCAGCAGCTGGGGGACTGAGGGGTACAATGAGCAGTTCTTC; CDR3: CTSSWGTEGYNEQFF
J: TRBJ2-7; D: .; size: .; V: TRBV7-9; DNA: TGTGCCAGCAGCCCAAGGGACCAAGCGACCTACGAGCAGTACTTC; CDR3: CASSPRDQATYEQYF
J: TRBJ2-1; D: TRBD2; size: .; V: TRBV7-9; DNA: TGTGCCAGCAGCTTAGCGGTAGCGGGAACTATCTACAATGAGCAGTTCTTC; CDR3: CASSLAVAGTIYNEQFF
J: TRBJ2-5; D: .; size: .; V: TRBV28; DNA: TGTGCCAGCAGTTTAAGGAGGGCCCAAGAGACCCAGTACTTC; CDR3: CASSLRRAQETQYF
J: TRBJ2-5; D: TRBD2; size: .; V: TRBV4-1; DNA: TGCGCCAGCAGCCCCGGTCTAGCGGGCCTAGAGACCCAGTACTTC; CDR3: CASSPGLAGLETQYF
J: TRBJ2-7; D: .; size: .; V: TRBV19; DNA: TGTGCCAGTTCGGCGGGGAGAAGCTCCTACGAGCAGTACTTC; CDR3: CASSAGRSSYEQYF
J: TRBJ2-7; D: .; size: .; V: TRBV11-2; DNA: TGTGCCAGCAGCTTAGATGGGTACGAGCAGTACTTC; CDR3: CASSLDGYEQYF
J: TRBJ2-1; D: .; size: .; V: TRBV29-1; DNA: TGCAGCGTTGAACGCAGGGGGGACCACAATGAGCAGTTCTTC; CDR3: CSVERRGDHNEQFF
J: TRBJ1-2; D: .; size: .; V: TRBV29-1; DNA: TGCAGCGTTGATGATTCCCTTAACTATGGCTACACCTTC; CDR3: CSVDDSLNYGYTF
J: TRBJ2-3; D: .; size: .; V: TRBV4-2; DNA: TGTGCCAGCAGCGAAGAGGTGCCTACAGATACGCAGTATTTT; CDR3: CASSEEVPTDTQYF
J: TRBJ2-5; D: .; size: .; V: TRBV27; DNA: TGTGCCAGCAGTTTGTACTTCAAGACAGGACAAGAGACCCAGTACTTC; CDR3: CASSLYFKTGQETQYF
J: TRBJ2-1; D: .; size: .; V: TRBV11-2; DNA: TGTGCCAGCAGCTTAGGTTTTGCGTCCTACAATGAGCAGTTCTTC; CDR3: CASSLGFASYNEQFF
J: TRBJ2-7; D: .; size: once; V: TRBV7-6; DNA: TGTGCCAGCAGCCAACCGTTTCCGGGACCCCTCAAGCAGTACTTC; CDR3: CASSQPFPGPLKQYF
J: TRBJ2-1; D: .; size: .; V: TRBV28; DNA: TGTGCCACCGACCCGGGGGTTTGGTCCTACAATGAGCAGTTCTTC; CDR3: CATDPGVWSYNEQFF
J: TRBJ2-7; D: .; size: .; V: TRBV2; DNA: TGTGCCAGCAGTGGGAAGGTTCGTCTACAAGAGCAGTACTTC; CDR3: CASSGKVRLQEQYF
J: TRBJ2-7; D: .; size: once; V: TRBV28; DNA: TGTGCCAGCAGCCTCCGCGTGGAGGGAGGATTTTACGAGCAGTACTTC; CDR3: CASSLRVEGGFYEQYF
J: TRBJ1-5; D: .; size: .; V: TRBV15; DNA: TGTGCCACCAGCAGACAAGACAGGATCAATCAGCCCCAGCATTTT; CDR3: CATSRQDRINQPQHF
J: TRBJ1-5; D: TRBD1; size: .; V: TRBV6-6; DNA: TGTGCCAGCAGTAACCGGGACAGGGTTAATCAGCCCCAGCATTTT; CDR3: CASSNRDRVNQPQHF
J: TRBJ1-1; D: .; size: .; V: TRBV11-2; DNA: TGTGCCACCGCAGGGAACACTGAAGCTTTCTTT; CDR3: CATAGNTEAFF
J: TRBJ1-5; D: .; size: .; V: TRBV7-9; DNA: TGTGCCAGCAGCTCTCCAGGGGATCAGCCCCAGCATTTT; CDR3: CASSSPGDQPQHF
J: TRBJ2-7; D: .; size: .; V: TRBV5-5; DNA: TGTGCCAGCAGCTTGGCCTACGAGCAGTACTTC; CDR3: CASSLAYEQYF
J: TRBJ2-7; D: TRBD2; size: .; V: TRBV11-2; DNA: TGTGCCAGCAGCTTAGATTTACTAGCGGGAGGCTACGAGCAGTACTTC; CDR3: CASSLDLLAGGYEQYF
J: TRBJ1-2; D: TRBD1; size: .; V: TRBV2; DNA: TGTGCCAGCAGTCCGGGACAGGCCTATGGCTACACCTTC; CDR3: CASSPGQAYGYTF
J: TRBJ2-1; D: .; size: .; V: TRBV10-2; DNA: TGCGCCAGCAGTGAGTCACAAGGGTTCTACAATGAGCAGTTCTTC; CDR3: CASSESQGFYNEQFF
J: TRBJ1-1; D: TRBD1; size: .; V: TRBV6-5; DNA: TGTGCCAGTAGACGAGGGGGCGAGAACACTGAAGCTTTCTTT; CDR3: CASRRGGENTEAFF
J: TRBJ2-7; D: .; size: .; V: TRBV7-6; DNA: TGTGCCAGCAGCTTGTCGGGCACCGCCTACGAGCAGTACTTC; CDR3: CASSLSGTAYEQYF
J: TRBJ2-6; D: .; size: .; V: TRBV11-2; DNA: TGTGCCAGCAGCTCGGACAGCCTAGACCCAAGCTCTGGGGCCAACGTCCTGACTTTC; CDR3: CASSSDSLDPSSGANVLTF
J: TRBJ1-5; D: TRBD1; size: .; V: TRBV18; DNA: TGTGCCAGCTCACCGACAGGGGAACGGGTACCTCAGCCCCAGCATTTT; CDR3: CASSPTGERVPQPQHF
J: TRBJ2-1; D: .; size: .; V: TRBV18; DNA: TGTGCCAGCTCACCACCGGGCAGGGGGGGTGAGCAGTTCTTC; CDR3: CASSPPGRGGEQFF
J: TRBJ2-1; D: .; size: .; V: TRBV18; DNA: TGTGCCAGCTCACCACCGGGGGCCGGACTTTCCTACAATGAGCAGTTCTTC; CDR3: CASSPPGAGLSYNEQFF
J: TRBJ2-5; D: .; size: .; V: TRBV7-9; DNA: TGTGCCAGCAGCCCCAGCCTGAGGCTTCAAGAGACCCAGTACTTC; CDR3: CASSPSLRLQETQYF
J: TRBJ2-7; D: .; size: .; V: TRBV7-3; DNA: TGTGCCAGCAGCTTTGGAAATTTGTACGAGCAGTACTTC; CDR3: CASSFGNLYEQYF
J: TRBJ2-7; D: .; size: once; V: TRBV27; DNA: TGTGCCAGCAGTTTCTCCAACTCCTACGAGCAGTACTTC; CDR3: CASSFSNSYEQYF
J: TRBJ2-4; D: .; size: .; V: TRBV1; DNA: TGCACCAGCAGCCATCAAGAAAACATTCAGTACTTC; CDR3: CTSSHQENIQYF
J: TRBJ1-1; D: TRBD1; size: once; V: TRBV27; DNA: TGTGCCAGCAGAGGACAGGGGGCCCTTGGGGGAGCTTTCTTT; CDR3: CASRGQGALGGAFF
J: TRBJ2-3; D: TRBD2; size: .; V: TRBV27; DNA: TGTGCCAGCAGTTTAGCGGGAGGGCGTACAGATACGCAGTATTTT; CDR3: CASSLAGGRTDTQYF
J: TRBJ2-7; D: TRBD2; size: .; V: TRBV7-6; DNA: TGTGCCAGCAGCGTGGGACTAGGTGACTACGAGCAGTACTTC; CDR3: CASSVGLGDYEQYF
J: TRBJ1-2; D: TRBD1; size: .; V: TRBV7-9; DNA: TGTGCCAGCAGCATGGGACAGGGGGCGATTGGCTACACCTTC; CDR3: CASSMGQGAIGYTF
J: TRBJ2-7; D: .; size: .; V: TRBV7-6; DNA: TGTGCCAGCAGCTTAGGGGCGGGATGGTACGAGCAGTACTTC; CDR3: CASSLGAGWYEQYF
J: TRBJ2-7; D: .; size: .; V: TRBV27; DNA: TGTGCCAGCAGTCCCCGACTAGGCGAGCAGTACTTC; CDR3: CASSPRLGEQYF
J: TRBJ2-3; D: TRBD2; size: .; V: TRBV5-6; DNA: TGTGCCAGCAGCTTGACTAGCGGGAGATGGGTTAGCACAGATACGCAGTATTTT; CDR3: CASSLTSGRWVSTDTQYF
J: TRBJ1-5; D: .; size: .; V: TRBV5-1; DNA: TGCGCCAGCAGCTTGGCAGGGAGTGGGCCCCAGCATTTT; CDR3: CASSLAGSGPQHF
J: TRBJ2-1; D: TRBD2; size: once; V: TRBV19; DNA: TGTGCCAGTAGTGGGACTAGCGGGAGACAACCTCCGCAGTTCTTC; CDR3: CASSGTSGRQPPQFF
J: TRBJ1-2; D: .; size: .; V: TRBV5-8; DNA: TGTGCCAGCAGCTTGGGGTCGTCGGAGAATAACTATGGCTACACCTTC; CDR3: CASSLGSSENNYGYTF
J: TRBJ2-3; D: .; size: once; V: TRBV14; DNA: TGTGCCAGCAGCCACAGCCCAGTCGCAGATACGCAGTATTTT; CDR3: CASSHSPVADTQYF
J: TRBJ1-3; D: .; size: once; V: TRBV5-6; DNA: TGTGCCAGCAGCCAAACCCCCGATCTAAACTCTGGAAACACCATATATTTT; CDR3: CASSQTPDLNSGNTIYF
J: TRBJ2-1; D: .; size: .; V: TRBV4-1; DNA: TGCGCCAGCAATGAGCCCACCAGGAATGAGCAGTTCTTC; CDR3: CASNEPTRNEQFF
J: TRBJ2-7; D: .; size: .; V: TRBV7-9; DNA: TGTGCCAGCGCGACTTCCTACGAGCAGTACTTC; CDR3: CASATSYEQYF